These T cell receptor beta chains were read from a single sample in a study of blood T cell repertoires in COVID-19. Libraries were prepared by immunoSEQ multiplex PCR; TCRdb keeps only in-frame clonotypes and omits some of them. The table records roughly 240,000 clones, 80% to 90% of them present only once. Sequences were obtained from PBMCs or T cells enriched from blood (not recorded which). Source of these receptors: a woman younger than 45 with acute COVID-19. CDR3s include the opening cysteine and the closing phenylalanine or tryptophan. A D gene is named only where the DNA matches it firmly. Only part of the rows carry a size: once, few, many, or a class if the clone is expanded.

TRBJ1-5 | - | - | TRBV4-3 | CASSQDWANSNQPQHF | TGCGCCAGCAGCCAAGATTGGGCCAATAGCAATCAGCCCCAGCATTTT
TRBJ2-1 | - | - | TRBV4-3 | CASSQSPTGYNEQFF | TGCGCCAGCAGCCAATCACCGACTGGCTACAATGAGCAGTTCTTC
TRBJ1-2 | TRBD1 | - | TRBV29-1 | CSVTGGANGYTF | TGCAGCGTCACAGGGGGCGCGAATGGCTACACCTTC
TRBJ2-2 | - | - | TRBV27 | CASSAADGAGELFF | TGTGCCAGCAGTGCCGCGGATGGTGCCGGGGAGCTGTTTTTT
TRBJ1-1 | - | - | TRBV6-5 | CASKQGPSRNTEAFF | TGTGCCAGCAAACAGGGACCATCACGGAACACTGAAGCTTTCTTT
TRBJ2-2 | - | few | TRBV7-9 | CASSSPLPGNGELFF | TGTGCCAGCAGCTCCCCCCTTCCGGGTAACGGGGAGCTGTTTTTT
TRBJ1-5 | - | - | TRBV6-1 | CASSESGGLGNQPQHF | TGTGCCAGCAGTGAATCGGGGGGCCTGGGCAATCAGCCCCAGCATTTT
TRBJ2-1 | TRBD2 | - | TRBV5-1 | CASSSSLGGAGGLNEQFF | TGCGCCAGCAGCTCCTCCTTGGGTGGAGCGGGGGGCTTAAATGAGCAGTTCTTC
TRBJ1-2 | TRBD1 | once | TRBV5-1 | CASTTLQGDYGYTF | TGCGCCAGCACCACTCTTCAGGGGGACTATGGCTACACCTTC
TRBJ2-6 | - | - | TRBV4-3 | CASSQVRSGANVLTF | TGCGCCAGCAGCCAAGTCAGGTCTGGGGCCAACGTCCTGACTTTC
TRBJ2-1 | TRBD2 | - | TRBV14 | CASSQRGGGYNEQFF | TGTGCCAGCAGCCAACGTGGCGGGGGTTACAATGAGCAGTTCTTC
TRBJ1-2 | - | - | TRBV2 | CASSDWGSGSGYTF | TGTGCCAGCAGTGATTGGGGAAGCGGGAGTGGCTACACCTTC
TRBJ1-1 | - | - | TRBV6-5 | CASFRQNTEAFF | TGTGCCAGCTTTCGACAGAACACTGAAGCTTTCTTT
TRBJ1-3 | - | - | TRBV11-2 | CASSLVPGQLSAGNTIYF | TGTGCCAGCAGCTTAGTTCCCGGACAGCTGTCCGCAGGAAACACCATATATTTT
TRBJ1-4 | TRBD1 | once | TRBV19 | CASSIRRDRDEKLFF | TGTGCCAGTAGTATCCGCCGGGACAGGGATGAAAAACTGTTTTTT
TRBJ1-1 | - | - | TRBV7-2 | CASSLGENTEAFF | TGTGCCAGCAGCTTAGGAGAGAACACTGAAGCTTTCTTT
TRBJ1-3 | - | few | TRBV29-1 | CSVEETDSGNTIYF | TGCAGCGTTGAAGAAACAGACTCTGGAAACACCATATATTTT
TRBJ1-2 | - | once | TRBV24-1 | CATSDYTTNYGYTF | TGTGCCACCAGTGATTACACAACAAACTATGGCTACACCTTC
TRBJ1-1 | - | - | TRBV9 | CASSVTASNTEAFF | TGTGCCAGCAGCGTCACAGCTTCGAACACTGAAGCTTTCTTT
TRBJ2-1 | - | - | TRBV7-9 | CALSDEQFF | TGTGCTCTAAGCGATGAGCAGTTCTTC
TRBJ2-7 | TRBD1 | - | TRBV12-3/TRBV12-4 | CASRTGGGEQYF | TGTGCCAGCAGGACAGGGGGCGGCGAGCAGTACTTC
TRBJ1-3 | TRBD1 | - | TRBV10-3 | CASQGDHSGNTIYF | TGTGCCTCCCAGGGGGACCACTCTGGAAACACCATATATTTT
TRBJ2-2 | - | - | TRBV18 | CASSPPSLIGELFF | TGTGCCAGCTCACCACCTTCACTAATCGGGGAGCTGTTTTTT
TRBJ2-5 | TRBD2 | - | TRBV6-5 | CASTSGGAQETQYF | TGTGCCAGCACCTCGGGGGGGGCCCAAGAGACCCAGTACTTC
TRBJ1-2 | TRBD1 | - | TRBV10-1 | CASSPDRVHGYTF | TGCGCCAGCAGTCCAGACAGGGTACATGGCTACACCTTC
TRBJ1-1 | TRBD1 | - | TRBV5-1 | CASSQGQGTEAFF | TGCGCCAGCAGCCAAGGACAGGGGACTGAAGCTTTCTTT
TRBJ1-1 | - | few | TRBV10-3 | CAISESIIRPNEGALNPNTEAFF | TGTGCCATCAGTGAGTCGATCATAAGGCCTAACGAGGGAGCCCTTAACCCGAACACTGAAGCTTTCTTT
TRBJ1-2 | - | - | TRBV6-6 | CASSRTGRDGYTF | TGTGCCAGCAGCCGGACGGGGAGAGATGGCTACACCTTC
TRBJ1-4 | - | - | TRBV5-1 | CASSKTATDEKLFF | TGCGCCAGCAGCAAGACAGCCACCGATGAAAAACTGTTTTTT
TRBJ2-1 | - | once | TRBV3-1/TRBV3-2 | CASSQGLGVSYNEQFF | TGTGCCAGCAGCCAAGGTTTAGGGGTTTCCTACAATGAGCAGTTCTTC
TRBJ1-1 | - | - | TRBV5-1 | CASSFGGNTEAFF | TGCGCCAGCAGCTTCGGGGGGAACACTGAAGCTTTCTTT
TRBJ1-4 | - | - | TRBV2 | CASSGVRSNEKLFF | TGTGCCAGCAGTGGAGTCCGATCAAATGAAAAACTGTTTTTT
TRBJ2-7 | TRBD1 | - | TRBV4-1 | CASSHLQGAYEQYF | TGCGCCAGCAGCCACTTACAGGGGGCCTACGAGCAGTACTTC
TRBJ2-2 | - | - | TRBV12-5 | CASGYTRVPSPGELFF | TGTGCTAGTGGTTACACTCGGGTCCCGAGTCCCGGGGAGCTGTTTTTT
TRBJ2-1 | - | - | TRBV2 | CASRLSSGGNEQFF | TGTGCCAGCAGGCTTAGTTCGGGCGGGAATGAGCAGTTCTTC
TRBJ1-2 | TRBD1 | - | TRBV24-1 | CATSDLRGSYTF | TGTGCCACCAGTGATCTCAGGGGGAGCTACACCTTC
TRBJ2-5 | - | - | TRBV5-1 | CASSLTVQEETQYF | TGCGCCAGCAGCCTGACAGTTCAGGAAGAGACCCAGTACTTC
TRBJ1-5 | - | - | TRBV18 | CASSPLPREPQHF | TGTGCCAGCTCACCACTTCCCAGGGAGCCCCAGCATTTT
TRBJ1-1 | - | - | TRBV29-1 | CSVVGGNEAFF | TGCAGCGTTGTCGGGGGAAATGAAGCTTTCTTT
TRBJ2-3 | - | - | TRBV18 | CASSPRGAGTDTQYF | TGTGCCAGCTCACCCAGGGGGGCAGGTACAGATACGCAGTATTTT
TRBJ2-7 | TRBD2 | - | TRBV6-2/TRBV6-3 | CASSSPGLAGGSSYEQYF | TGTGCCAGCAGTTCCCCGGGACTAGCGGGGGGAAGCTCCTACGAGCAGTACTTC
TRBJ2-3 | TRBD2 | once | TRBV27 | CASSLRLAGGRDTQYF | TGTGCCAGCAGTTTACGCCTAGCGGGGGGGCGAGATACGCAGTATTTT
TRBJ2-7 | - | - | TRBV3-1/TRBV3-2 | CASSDLSGEQYF | TGTGCCAGCAGCGACCTGTCGGGGGAGCAGTACTTC
TRBJ1-2 | - | - | TRBV23-1 | CASSPDRGALRRDGYTF | TGCGCCAGCAGTCCCGACCGGGGGGCCTTACGGAGGGACGGCTACACCTTC
TRBJ1-6 | - | - | TRBV3-1/TRBV3-2 | CASSPREAPGRVSPLHF | TGTGCCAGCAGCCCTCGGGAGGCACCCGGGAGGGTTTCACCCCTCCACTTT
TRBJ1-6 | - | - | TRBV11-2 | CASSLEALNSFSYNSPLHF | TGTGCCAGCAGCTTAGAAGCTTTGAACAGTTTCTCCTATAATTCACCCCTCCACTTT
TRBJ1-2 | TRBD1 | - | TRBV5-1 | CASSLPDRPDGYTF | TGCGCCAGCAGCCTACCGGACAGGCCGGATGGCTACACCTTC
TRBJ1-5 | - | - | TRBV11-2 | CASSPGRQGSNQPQHF | TGTGCCAGCAGCCCGGGACGGCAGGGGAGCAATCAGCCCCAGCATTTT
TRBJ2-2 | TRBD2 | - | TRBV19 | CASSIYGTSPTGELFF | TGTGCCAGTTCGATTTACGGGACTAGCCCGACCGGGGAGCTGTTTTTT
TRBJ1-1 | - | - | TRBV4-1 | CASSPGGPTEAFF | TGCGCCAGCAGCCCCGGGGGTCCCACTGAAGCTTTCTTT
TRBJ1-4 | - | - | TRBV27 | CASSFLPGTNEKLFF | TGTGCCAGCAGTTTCCTACCCGGGACTAATGAAAAACTGTTTTTT
TRBJ2-5 | - | - | TRBV27 | CASSLYAAQGETQYF | TGTGCCAGCAGTTTATACGCAGCCCAGGGGGAGACCCAGTACTTC
TRBJ2-7 | - | - | TRBV12-3/TRBV12-4 | CASSLGLTYEQYF | TGTGCCAGCAGTTTAGGACTCACCTACGAGCAGTACTTC
TRBJ1-1 | - | - | TRBV3-1/TRBV3-2 | CASSPSSTEAFF | TGTGCCAGCAGCCCCAGTTCCACTGAAGCTTTCTTT
TRBJ1-1 | - | - | TRBV14 | CASSQAGSTEAFF | TGTGCCAGCAGCCAAGCTGGGAGCACTGAAGCTTTCTTT
TRBJ1-2 | - | - | TRBV5-1 | CASSLGSDSASYGYTF | TGCGCCAGCAGCTTGGGTTCAGACTCGGCGAGCTATGGCTACACCTTC
TRBJ2-2 | - | once | TRBV30 | CAWSLAYSHTGELFF | TGTGCCTGGAGCCTAGCTTATTCCCACACCGGGGAGCTGTTTTTT
TRBJ2-7 | - | - | TRBV20-1 | CSATRDYEQYF | TGCAGTGCCACCAGGGACTACGAGCAGTACTTC